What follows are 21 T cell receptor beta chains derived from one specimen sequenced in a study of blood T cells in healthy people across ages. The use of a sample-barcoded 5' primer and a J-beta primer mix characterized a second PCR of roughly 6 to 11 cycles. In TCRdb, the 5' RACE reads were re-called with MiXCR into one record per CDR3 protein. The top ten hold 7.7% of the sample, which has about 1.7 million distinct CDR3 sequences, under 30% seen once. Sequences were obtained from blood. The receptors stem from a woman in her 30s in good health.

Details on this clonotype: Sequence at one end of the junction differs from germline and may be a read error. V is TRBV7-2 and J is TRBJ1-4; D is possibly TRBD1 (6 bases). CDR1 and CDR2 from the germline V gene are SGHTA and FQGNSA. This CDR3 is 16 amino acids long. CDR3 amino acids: CASSPGQTTTNEKRFF. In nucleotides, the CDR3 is TGTGCCAGCAGTCCCGGACAGACTACAACTAATGAAAAACGGTTTTTT.

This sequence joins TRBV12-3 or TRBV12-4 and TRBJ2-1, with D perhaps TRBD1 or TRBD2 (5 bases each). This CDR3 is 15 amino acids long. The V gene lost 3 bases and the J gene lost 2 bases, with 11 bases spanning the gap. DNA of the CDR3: TGTGCCAGCAGTTTCTCGGGGCGAACCTACAATGAGCAGTTCTTC. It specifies CASSFSGRTYNEQFF.

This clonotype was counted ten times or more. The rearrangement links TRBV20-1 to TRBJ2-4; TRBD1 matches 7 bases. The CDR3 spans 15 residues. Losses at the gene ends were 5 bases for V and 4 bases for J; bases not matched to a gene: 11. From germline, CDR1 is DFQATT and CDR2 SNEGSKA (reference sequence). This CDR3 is CSALPWTGGKNIQYF. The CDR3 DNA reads TGCAGTGCTCTTCCTTGGACAGGCGGGAAAAACATTCAGTACTTC.

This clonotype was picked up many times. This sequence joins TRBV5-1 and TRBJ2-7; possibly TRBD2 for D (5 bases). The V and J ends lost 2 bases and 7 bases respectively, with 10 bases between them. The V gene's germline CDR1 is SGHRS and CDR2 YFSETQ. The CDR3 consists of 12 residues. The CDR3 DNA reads TGCGCCAGCAGCTTAAGACCGGGAGAGCAGTACTTC. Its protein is CASSLRPGEQYF.

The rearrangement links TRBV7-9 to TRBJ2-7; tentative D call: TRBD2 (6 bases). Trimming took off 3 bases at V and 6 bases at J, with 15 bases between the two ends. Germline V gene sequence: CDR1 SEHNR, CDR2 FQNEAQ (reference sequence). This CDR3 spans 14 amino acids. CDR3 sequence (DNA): TGTGCCAGCAGCTTTATCCAGGGAGGAACCGAGCAGTACTTC. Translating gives CASSFIQGGTEQYF.

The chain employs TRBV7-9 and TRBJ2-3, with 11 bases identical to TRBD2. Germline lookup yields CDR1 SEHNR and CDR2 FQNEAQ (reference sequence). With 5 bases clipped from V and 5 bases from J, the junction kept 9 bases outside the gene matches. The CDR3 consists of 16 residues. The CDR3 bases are TGTGCCAGCAGCCTTAGCGGGGGGGCCTCTGGAGATACGCAGTATTTT. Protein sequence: CASSLSGGASGDTQYF.

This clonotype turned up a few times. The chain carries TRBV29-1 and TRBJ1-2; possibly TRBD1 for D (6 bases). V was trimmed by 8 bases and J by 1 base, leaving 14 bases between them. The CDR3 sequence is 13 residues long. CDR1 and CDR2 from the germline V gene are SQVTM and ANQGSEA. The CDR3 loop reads CSISQGRNYGYTF. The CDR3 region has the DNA TGCAGCATTAGTCAGGGGCGTAACTATGGCTACACCTTC.

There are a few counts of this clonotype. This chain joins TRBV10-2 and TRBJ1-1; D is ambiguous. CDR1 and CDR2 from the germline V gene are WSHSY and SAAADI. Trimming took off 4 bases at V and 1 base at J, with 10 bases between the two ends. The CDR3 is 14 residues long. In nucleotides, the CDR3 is TGCGCCAGCAGTGTTTTCCAGAAGAACACTGAAGCTTTCTTT. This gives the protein CASSVFQKNTEAFF.

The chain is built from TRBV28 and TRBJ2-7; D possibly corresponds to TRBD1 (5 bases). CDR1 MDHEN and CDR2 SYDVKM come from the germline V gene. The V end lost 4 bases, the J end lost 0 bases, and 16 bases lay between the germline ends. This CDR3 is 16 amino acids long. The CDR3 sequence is CASSSVTVLLSYEQYF. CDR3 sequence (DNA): TGTGCCAGCAGTTCGGTGACAGTCTTACTCTCCTACGAGCAGTACTTC.

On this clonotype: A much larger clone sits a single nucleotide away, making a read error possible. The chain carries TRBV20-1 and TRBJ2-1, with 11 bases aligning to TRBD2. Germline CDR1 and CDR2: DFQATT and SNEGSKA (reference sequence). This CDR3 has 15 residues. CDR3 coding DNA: TGCAGTGCTAGGCTTTTTAGCGGGGGGGACAATGAGCGGTTCTTC. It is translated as CSARLFSGGDNERFF.

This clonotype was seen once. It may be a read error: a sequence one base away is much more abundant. CDR3 DNA sequence: TGTGCCAGCAGGAGGACGGGTGCCTACAATGAGCAGTTCTTC. This sequence encodes CASRRTGAYNEQFF. The V gene is TRBV6-4, the J gene TRBJ2-1, with D uncertain. The CDR3 consists of 14 residues. CDR1 and CDR2 from the germline V gene are MRHNA and SNTAGT. V lost 6 bases to trimming and J lost 2 bases, with 11 bases between them.

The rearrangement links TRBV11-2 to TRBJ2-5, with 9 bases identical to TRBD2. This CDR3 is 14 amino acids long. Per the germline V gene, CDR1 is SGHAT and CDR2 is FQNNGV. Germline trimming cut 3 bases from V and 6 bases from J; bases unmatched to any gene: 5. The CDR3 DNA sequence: TGTGCCAGCAGCTTGGGGACTAGCCCACAGACCCAGTACTTC. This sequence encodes CASSLGTSPQTQYF. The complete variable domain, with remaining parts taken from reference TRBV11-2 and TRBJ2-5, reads EAGVAQSPRYKIIEKRQSVAFWCNPISGHATLYWYQQILGQGPKLLIQFQNNGVVDDSQLPKDRFSAERLKGVDSTLKIQPAKLEDSAVYLCASSLGTSPQTQYFGPGTRLLVL.

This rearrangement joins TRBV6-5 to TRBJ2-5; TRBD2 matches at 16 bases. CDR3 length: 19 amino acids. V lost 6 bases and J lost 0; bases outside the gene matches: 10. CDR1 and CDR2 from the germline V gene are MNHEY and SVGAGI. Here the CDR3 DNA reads TGTGCCAGCAGCGCGGGACTAGCGGGGGGGTTACGGTACCAAGAGACCCAGTACTTC. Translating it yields CASSAGLAGGLRYQETQYF.

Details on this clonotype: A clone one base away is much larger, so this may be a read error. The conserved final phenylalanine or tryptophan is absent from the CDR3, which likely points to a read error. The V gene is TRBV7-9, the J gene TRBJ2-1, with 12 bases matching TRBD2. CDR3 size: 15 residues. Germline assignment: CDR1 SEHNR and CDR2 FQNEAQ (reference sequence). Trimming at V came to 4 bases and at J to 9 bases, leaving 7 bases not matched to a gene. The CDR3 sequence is CASSSPTSGRREQFV. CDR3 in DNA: TGTGCCAGCAGCTCACCCACTAGCGGGAGGCGTGAGCAGTTCGTC.

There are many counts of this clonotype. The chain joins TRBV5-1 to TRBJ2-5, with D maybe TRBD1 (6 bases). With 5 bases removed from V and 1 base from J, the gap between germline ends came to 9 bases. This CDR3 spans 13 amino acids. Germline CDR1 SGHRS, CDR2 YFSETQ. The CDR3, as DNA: TGCGCCAGCAGACGGGACACCCAAGAGACCCAGTACTTC. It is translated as CASRRDTQETQYF.

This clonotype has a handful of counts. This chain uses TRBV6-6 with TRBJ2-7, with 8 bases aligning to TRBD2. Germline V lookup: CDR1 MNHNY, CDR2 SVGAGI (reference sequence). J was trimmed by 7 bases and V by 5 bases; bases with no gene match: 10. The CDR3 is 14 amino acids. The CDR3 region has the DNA TGTGCCAGCAGTCTCCGGGGGGGCGCGAATGAGCAGTACTTC. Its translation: CASSLRGGANEQYF.

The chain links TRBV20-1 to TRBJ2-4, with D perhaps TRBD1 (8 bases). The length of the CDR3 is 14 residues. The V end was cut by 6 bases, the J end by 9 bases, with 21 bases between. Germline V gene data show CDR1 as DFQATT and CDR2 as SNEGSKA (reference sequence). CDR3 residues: CSALLRGRGSIQYF. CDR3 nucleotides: TGCAGTGCCTTACTCAGGGGGCGGGGGTCCATTCAGTACTTC.

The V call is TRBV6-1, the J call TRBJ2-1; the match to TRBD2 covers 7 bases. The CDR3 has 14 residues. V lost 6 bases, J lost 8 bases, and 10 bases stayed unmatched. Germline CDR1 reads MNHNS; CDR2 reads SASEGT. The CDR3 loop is CASSLTGGTDEQFF. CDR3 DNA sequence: TGTGCCAGCAGCCTCACCGGGGGGACGGATGAGCAGTTCTTC.

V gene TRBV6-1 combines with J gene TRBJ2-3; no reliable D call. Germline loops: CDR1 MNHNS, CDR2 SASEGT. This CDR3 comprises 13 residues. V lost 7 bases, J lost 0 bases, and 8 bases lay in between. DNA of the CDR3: TGTGCCAGCACGCCGGAGAGCACAGATACGCAGTATTTT. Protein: CASTPESTDTQYF.

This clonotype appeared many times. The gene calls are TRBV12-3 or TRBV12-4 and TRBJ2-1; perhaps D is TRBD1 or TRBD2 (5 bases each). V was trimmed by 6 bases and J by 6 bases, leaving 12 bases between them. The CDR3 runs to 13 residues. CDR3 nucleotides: TGTGCCAGCAGCTCCGGGACGAGCAATGAGCAGTTCTTC. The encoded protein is CASSSGTSNEQFF.

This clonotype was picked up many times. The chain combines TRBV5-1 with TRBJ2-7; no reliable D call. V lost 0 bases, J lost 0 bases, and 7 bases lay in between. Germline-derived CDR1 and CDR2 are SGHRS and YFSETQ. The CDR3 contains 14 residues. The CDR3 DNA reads TGCGCCAGCAGCTTGGACGTAAACTCCTACGAGCAGTACTTC. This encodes CASSLDVNSYEQYF.